These 23 T cell receptor beta chains were all obtained from the same sample, sequenced in a study of CD8 T cells in Susac syndrome. Reverse transcription of about 0.5 to 1 ug RNA was carried out with random hexamers. Using its own MiXCR run on the immunoSEQ multiplex PCR reads, TCRdb lists one record per CDR3 protein. The data contain around 80,000 distinct CDR3 sequences, roughly 96% of them singletons. The specimen sequenced was CD8+ T cells from PBMCs. Source of these receptors: a human donor with Susac syndrome.

CDR3 nucleotide sequence: TGTGCCAGCAGTGCGACAGGGGTTGGCAATGAGCAGTTCTTC. Translated: CASSATGVGNEQFF. J is TRBJ2-1 and V is TRBV6-4; TRBD1 agrees at 8 bases. Trimming at V came to 4 bases and at J to 6 bases, leaving 5 bases not matched to a gene. CDR3 length: 14 residues. Germline V gene data show CDR1 as MRHNA and CDR2 as SNTAGT.

The chain is built from TRBV14 and TRBJ2-1; no firm D call. The V end lost 3 bases, the J end lost 7 bases, and 7 bases lay between the germline ends. The CDR3 has 12 amino acids. Germline lookup yields CDR1 SGHDN and CDR2 FVKESK. Here the CDR3 reads CASSHGGNEQFF. The CDR3 nucleotides read TGTGCCAGCAGCCACGGTGGAAATGAGCAGTTCTTC.

This chain links TRBV11-1 with TRBJ1-2; 7 nucleotides agree with TRBD1. Trimming took 3 bases from V and 6 from J; bases not matched to a gene: 4. Germline assignment: CDR1 SGHAT and CDR2 FQDESV (reference sequence). The CDR3 length is 13 residues. CDR3 region: CASSLYRGHGYTF. CDR3 coding DNA: TGTGCCAGCAGCTTGTACAGGGGCCATGGCTACACCTTC.

V gene TRBV4-1 combines with J gene TRBJ1-2, with D unclear. V lost 0 bases and J lost 3, with 8 bases in between. This CDR3 region has 14 residues. Per the germline V gene, CDR1 is MGHRA and CDR2 is YSYEKL. In nucleotides, the CDR3 is TGCGCCAGCAGCCAAGATGGGCTTTACTATGGCTACACCTTC. It is translated as CASSQDGLYYGYTF.

The V and J genes are TRBV6-1 and TRBJ2-7; 7 bases map to TRBD1. Germline-derived CDR1 and CDR2 are MNHNS and SASEGT. CDR3 size: 14 residues. With V trimmed by 3 bases and J by 2 bases, 4 bases remained unmatched. CDR3 loop: CASSDRQGPYEQYF. CDR3 DNA: TGTGCCAGCAGTGACCGACAGGGACCCTACGAGCAGTACTTC.

The chain couples TRBV11-1 to TRBJ2-7, with TRBD2 identical over 9 bases. This CDR3 has 14 residues. The ends lost 6 bases at V and 2 bases at J; junction bases unmatched: 5. Germline lookup yields CDR1 SGHAT and CDR2 FQDESV (reference sequence). The CDR3, as DNA: TGTGCCAGCAGTCCGACTAGCGGCACCTACGAGCAGTACTTC. Translated, it gives CASSPTSGTYEQYF.

The rearrangement joins TRBV18 to TRBJ2-7, with TRBD2 as a possible D gene (6 bases). The V gene's germline CDR1 is KGHSH and CDR2 LQKENI. This CDR3 comprises 17 residues. Trimming stripped 2 bases from V and 3 bases from J, with 20 bases between. CDR3 residues: CASSPKEGLWPSYEQYF. The CDR3 region has the DNA TGTGCCAGCTCACCAAAGGAGGGCTTGTGGCCCAGCTACGAGCAGTACTTC.

This clonotype has just one count. This CDR3 is CASSRMWAPGSNQPQHF. In DNA form, the CDR3 reads TGTGCCAGCAGCCGAATGTGGGCGCCGGGAAGCAATCAGCCCCAGCATTTT. The chain uses TRBV12-3 or TRBV12-4 and TRBJ1-5; D remains ambiguous. Trimming cost V 6 bases and J 1 base, with 19 bases left between them. The CDR3 is 17 amino acids.

This chain links TRBV27 with TRBJ1-2; 7 bases fit TRBD1. CDR1 and CDR2 (germline): MNHEY, SMNVEV (reference sequence). There are 14 residues in the CDR3. Losses at the gene ends were 0 bases for V and 6 bases for J; bases not matched to a gene: 4. The CDR3 here is CASSLSGGEDGYTF. The CDR3 coding sequence is TGTGCCAGCAGTTTATCAGGGGGCGAGGATGGCTACACCTTC.

The chain uses TRBV7-9 and TRBJ2-7, with TRBD1 matching 7 bases. J lost 3 bases, V lost 4 bases, and 6 bases had no gene match. CDR3 length equals 14 residues. CDR1 SEHNR and CDR2 FQNEAQ come from the germline V gene (reference sequence). CDR3 region: CASSSETGNYEQYF. CDR3 nucleotides: TGTGCCAGCAGCTCAGAGACAGGGAACTACGAGCAGTACTTC.

This chain connects TRBV25-1 to TRBJ2-5; the D gene is possibly TRBD2 (5 bases). Trimming took off 1 base at V and 5 bases at J, with 11 bases between the two ends. This CDR3 spans 14 amino acids. Germline V gives CDR1 MGHDK, CDR2 SYGVNS. The DNA for the CDR3 is TGTGCCAGCAGTGAATTTGGGAGTCGGGAGACCCAGTACTTC. It is translated as CASSEFGSRETQYF.

J is TRBJ2-7 and V is TRBV28; no firm D call. The CDR3 has 14 amino acids. Trimming took off 6 bases at V and 0 bases at J, with 12 bases between the two ends. Per germline, CDR1 MDHEN and CDR2 SYDVKM. The CDR3 nucleotides read TGTGCCAGCAGAGAGACCGATGACTCCTACGAGCAGTACTTC. As protein: CASRETDDSYEQYF. Drawing the rest from reference TRBV28 and TRBJ2-7, the complete variable domain is DVKVTQSSRYLVKRTGEKVFLECVQDMDHENMFWYRQDPGLGLRLIYFSYDVKMKEKGDIPEGYSVSREKKERFSLILESASTNQTSMYLCASRETDDSYEQYFGPGTRLTVT.

In its sample, this clonotype was seen once. J is TRBJ2-5 and V is TRBV6-1; 11 bases map to TRBD2. Germline V gives CDR1 MNHNS, CDR2 SASEGT. Trimming at V came to 8 bases and at J to 3 bases, leaving 8 bases not matched to a gene. The CDR3 is 15 amino acids. The CDR3 loop reads CASGLLAGEKETQYF. Here the CDR3 DNA reads TGTGCCAGCGGGCTACTAGCGGGGGAGAAAGAGACCCAGTACTTC.

This chain links TRBV7-9 with TRBJ2-5, with 8 bases aligning to TRBD1. This CDR3 region has 15 residues. Trimming at V came to 5 bases and at J to 4 bases, leaving 9 bases not matched to a gene. Germline loops: CDR1 SEHNR, CDR2 FQNEAQ (reference sequence). Here the CDR3 DNA reads TGTGCCAGCAGCGGGGACAGGTTTCAGGGAGAGACCCAGTACTTC. This encodes CASSGDRFQGETQYF. The whole variable domain, filled in from reference TRBV7-9 and TRBJ2-5, reads DTGVSQNPRHKITKRGQNVTFRCDPISEHNRLYWYRQTLGQGPEFLTYFQNEAQLEKSRLLSDRFSAERPKGSFSTLEIQRTEQGDSAMYLCASSGDRFQGETQYFGPGTRLLVL.

The gene calls are TRBV11-2 and TRBJ2-5; D remains ambiguous. This CDR3 is built from 12 residues. V lost 1 base and J lost 5, with 5 bases in between. Per the germline V gene, CDR1 is SGHAT and CDR2 is FQNNGV. For the CDR3, the DNA is TGTGCCAGCAGCTTAGTCAGGGAGACCCAGTACTTC. Residues: CASSLVRETQYF.

J is TRBJ2-1 and V is TRBV7-9; TRBD1 matches at 9 bases. The V segment lost 5 bases and the J segment 6 bases; nucleotides outside the gene matches: 8. Per the germline V gene, CDR1 is SEHNR and CDR2 is FQNEAQ (reference sequence). The CDR3 loop spans 15 amino acids. In DNA, the CDR3 is TGTGCCAGCAGCCCCAGGACAGGGGCTTTCAATGAGCAGTTCTTC. Translation: CASSPRTGAFNEQFF.

Remarks on this clonotype: One end of the junction varies from germline; a read error may be responsible. The genes are TRBV14 and TRBJ2-1; perhaps TRBD2 as D (6 bases). The CDR3 runs 14 residues. Germline V gene lookup returns CDR1 SGHDN and CDR2 FVKESK. CDR3 DNA: TGTGCCAGCAGCCAAGATACTAGCTACGATGAGCAGTTCTTC. The encoded protein is CASSQDTSYDEQFF.

V usage is TRBV7-3 and J usage is TRBJ2-2, with TRBD2 matching 8 bases. J was trimmed by 4 bases and V by 5 bases; bases with no gene match: 6. This CDR3 region has 15 residues. The germline CDR1 and CDR2 sequences are SGHTA and FQGTGA. The CDR3 loop is CASSPRGGGTGELFF. CDR3 DNA sequence: TGTGCCAGCAGCCCTCGGGGGGGCGGCACCGGGGAGCTGTTTTTT.

The J gene is TRBJ2-1, the V gene TRBV9, with 12 nucleotides matching TRBD2. Germline V gene data show CDR1 as SGDLS and CDR2 as YYNGEE. The CDR3 sequence is 19 residues long. Trimming removed 2 bases from V and 16 bases from J; junction bases left unmatched: 25. CDR3 in DNA: TGTGCCAGCAGCGTTCGGACTAGCGGGAACCCCGTTTTGAGGAGCGGAGTATTCTTC. Translated, it gives CASSVRTSGNPVLRSGVFF.

The chain links TRBV20-1 to TRBJ2-5; 7 bases line up with TRBD1. This CDR3 is built from 15 residues. The V segment lost 5 bases and the J segment 3 bases; nucleotides outside the gene matches: 12. The germline CDR1 and CDR2 sequences are DFQATT and SNEGSKA (reference sequence). The CDR3 loop is CSAARDSFTKETQYF. The DNA for the CDR3 is TGCAGTGCTGCGAGGGACAGTTTCACTAAAGAGACCCAGTACTTC.

This clonotype was observed once. This chain uses TRBV30 with TRBJ2-2; D is possibly TRBD1 or TRBD2 (7 bases each). CDR1 is GTSNPN, CDR2 SVGIG, per germline (reference sequence). Trimming shortened V by 0 bases and J by 7 bases, and 12 bases separated the two germline ends. The length of the CDR3 is 14 residues. The DNA for the CDR3 is TGTGCCTGGAGTGTACCAGGGGGGGACGGGGAGCTGTTTTTT. Protein sequence: CAWSVPGGDGELFF.

This sequence joins TRBV2 and TRBJ2-5, with D tentatively TRBD2 (6 bases). This CDR3 spans 15 amino acids. The ends were cut back, 6 bases at V and 2 bases at J, with 16 bases in the middle. In germline, CDR1 is SNHLY, CDR2 FYNNEI. Here the CDR3 reads CASRSPGLYQETQYF. The CDR3 region has the DNA TGTGCCAGCAGATCACCGGGACTTTATCAAGAGACCCAGTACTTC.

The chain combines TRBV20-1 with TRBJ1-2; TRBD1 agrees at 7 bases. This CDR3 contains 13 residues. V was pared by 6 bases and J by 3 bases, with 7 bases of the junction left unmatched. Germline-derived CDR1 and CDR2 are DFQATT and SNEGSKA (reference sequence). The CDR3 loop is CSASRDSDYGYTF. DNA of the CDR3: TGCAGTGCAAGCAGGGACAGCGACTATGGCTACACCTTC.